These 29 T cell receptor beta chains came from one sample sequenced in a study of blood T cell repertoires in COVID-19. Data came from immunoSEQ multiplex PCR; TCRdb stores just in-frame clones and leaves some out. The repertoire includes about 200,000 clones, roughly 85% of them detected once, and 4.8% sits in the top ten. What was sequenced was PBMCs or T cells enriched from blood (not recorded which). Every receptor here comes from a woman aged 50 to 60 who had been exposed to COVID-19.

This clone was counted a few times. The chain employs TRBV29-1 and TRBJ1-3; 7 bases agree with TRBD1. Germline V gene lookup returns CDR1 SQVTM and CDR2 ANQGSEA. Germline trimming cut 0 bases from V and 0 bases from J; bases unmatched to any gene: 11. The CDR3 consists of 18 residues. In DNA form, the CDR3 reads TGCAGCGTTGAAGATCCCCGGGACAGCTTTATCTCTGGAAACACCATATATTTT. Protein sequence: CSVEDPRDSFISGNTIYF.

V usage is TRBV19 and J usage is TRBJ1-5, with a possible D match to TRBD1 (5 bases). This CDR3 is 15 amino acids long. Trimming removed 3 bases at V and 3 bases at J, with 12 bases between. In germline, CDR1 is LNHDA, CDR2 SQIVND (reference sequence). CDR3 in amino acids: CASSILRQINQPQHF. CDR3 in DNA: TGTGCCAGTAGTATCCTTAGACAGATCAATCAGCCCCAGCATTTT.

The rearrangement uses TRBV28 and TRBJ1-2, with D possibly being TRBD1 (5 bases). Per the germline V gene, CDR1 is MDHEN and CDR2 is SYDVKM. Trimming took off 5 bases at V and 4 bases at J, with 14 bases between the two ends. This CDR3 comprises 14 residues. The CDR3 coding sequence is TGTGCCAGCAGTGGTGGGGGGACGCCCTATGGCTACACCTTC. It yields the protein CASSGGGTPYGYTF.

V gene TRBV6-2 or TRBV6-3 combines with J gene TRBJ1-1, with a possible D match to TRBD1 (6 bases). V lost 2 bases and J 5 bases, leaving 12 bases between the germline ends. CDR1 is MNHEY, CDR2 SVGEGT, per germline. CDR3 size: 14 residues. The CDR3 region is CASSYGGGWTEAFF. CDR3 bases: TGTGCCAGCAGTTACGGGGGGGGCTGGACTGAAGCTTTCTTT.

This clone has more than one count but fewer than ten. The chain's CDR3 is CASSLGTSGAHGELFF. In DNA form, the CDR3 reads TGTGCCAGCAGTTTGGGGACTAGCGGGGCCCACGGGGAGCTGTTTTTT. This sequence joins TRBV27 and TRBJ2-2; 13 nucleotides agree with TRBD2. Per germline, CDR1 MNHEY and CDR2 SMNVEV (reference sequence). The CDR3 is 16 amino acids. The ends lost 3 bases at V and 7 bases at J; junction bases unmatched: 5.

This CDR3 reads CASSPVTLNTEAFF. The CDR3 bases are TGTGCCAGCAGCCCCGTGACACTTAACACTGAAGCTTTCTTT. This chain uses TRBV28 with TRBJ1-1; no clear D. CDR1 and CDR2 (germline): MDHEN, SYDVKM. V lost 6 bases and J lost 2, with 13 bases in between. CDR3 length: 14 amino acids. The full variable domain, in which reference TRBV28 and TRBJ1-1 provide the parts outside the CDR3, is DVKVTQSSRYLVKRTGEKVFLECVQDMDHENMFWYRQDPGLGLRLIYFSYDVKMKEKGDIPEGYSVSREKKERFSLILESASTNQTSMYLCASSPVTLNTEAFFGQGTRLTVV.

The rearrangement uses TRBV7-2 and TRBJ2-3, with 10 bases aligning to TRBD2. The J segment lost 0 bases and the V segment lost 1 base, leaving 4 bases of the junction unmatched. Looked up from germline, CDR1 is SGHTA and CDR2 is FQGNSA. This CDR3 spans 17 amino acids. DNA of the CDR3: TGTGCCAGCAGCTTAGTACTACTAGCGGGGAGCACAGATACGCAGTATTTT. Its protein is CASSLVLLAGSTDTQYF. The complete variable domain, with remaining parts taken from reference TRBV7-2 and TRBJ2-3, reads GAGVSQSPSNKVTEKGKDVELRCDPISGHTALYWYRQSLGQGLEFLIYFQGNSAPDKSGLPSDRFSAERTGGSVSTLTIQRTQQEDSAVYLCASSLVLLAGSTDTQYFGPGTRLTVL.

This clone was counted a few times. The chain carries TRBV27 and TRBJ1-2, with 7 positions matching TRBD1. The CDR3 loop spans 15 amino acids. Trimming took 0 bases from V and 9 from J; bases not matched to a gene: 10. Germline values: CDR1 MNHEY, CDR2 SMNVEV (reference sequence). In nucleotides, the CDR3 is TGTGCCAGCAGTTTATCGGGCAGTTACAGGGGAAGCTACACCTTC. Protein: CASSLSGSYRGSYTF.

The table lists this clone with a few counts. The chain is built from TRBV5-1 and TRBJ2-7; TRBD1 matches at 7 bases. Looked up from germline, CDR1 is SGHRS and CDR2 is YFSETQ. The CDR3 extends over 14 amino acids. The trim removed 4 bases at V and 2 bases at J, leaving 6 bases unmatched. In DNA form, the CDR3 reads TGCGCCAGCAGCCTAGGGGACAGAACCTACGAGCAGTACTTC. Residues: CASSLGDRTYEQYF.

This chain uses TRBV28 with TRBJ2-5, with D possibly matching TRBD1 (6 bases). The V gene lost 8 bases and the J gene lost 6 bases, with 10 bases spanning the gap. The CDR3 contains 11 residues. Germline-derived CDR1 and CDR2 are MDHEN and SYDVKM. CDR3 protein: CASETGKTQYF. The CDR3 region has the DNA TGTGCCAGCGAAACAGGGAAGACCCAGTACTTC.

The rearrangement joins TRBV27 to TRBJ2-1, with 11 bases lining up with TRBD2. This CDR3 comprises 15 residues. Germline loops: CDR1 MNHEY, CDR2 SMNVEV (reference sequence). V lost 8 bases, J lost 8 bases, and 11 bases stayed unmatched. The CDR3 region has the DNA TGTGCCAGCGGGTTCGTAGCGGGGGGGCGGGATGAGCAGTTCTTC. Its protein is CASGFVAGGRDEQFF.

The sample holds a few counts of this clone. The genes are TRBV19 and TRBJ1-5; the D gene is possibly TRBD1 (6 bases). The CDR3 has 15 amino acids. Germline V lookup: CDR1 LNHDA, CDR2 SQIVND (reference sequence). V was trimmed by 0 bases and J by 4 bases, leaving 10 bases between them. Here the CDR3 reads CASSIDRGHNQPQHF. The CDR3 nucleotides are TGTGCCAGTAGTATAGACAGGGGTCATAATCAGCCCCAGCATTTT.

This clone was picked up one time. The chain recombines TRBV3-1 (or the pseudogene TRBV3-2) with TRBJ1-1; no firm D call. CDR3 length: 16 residues. The V and J ends lost 4 bases and 1 base respectively, with 16 bases between them. Per germline, CDR1 LGHDT and CDR2 YNNKEL (reference sequence). CDR3 nucleotides: TGTGCCAGCAGCCTCAAGACGATCCGGGGGAACACTGAAGCTTTCTTT. Its translation is CASSLKTIRGNTEAFF.

The V and J genes are TRBV5-4 and TRBJ1-2; 8 nucleotides align to TRBD1. Germline CDR1 is SGHNT and CDR2 is YYREEE (reference sequence). The CDR3 has 13 residues. With 3 bases clipped from V and 7 bases from J, the junction kept 5 bases outside the gene matches. This CDR3 is CASSSWDRLGYTF. The DNA for the CDR3 is TGTGCCAGCAGCTCCTGGGACAGGCTTGGCTACACCTTC.

The chain recombines TRBV5-1 with TRBJ2-2, with no clear D. CDR3 size: 16 residues. V lost 2 bases, J lost 1 base, and 12 bases lay in between. Germline V gene sequence: CDR1 SGHRS, CDR2 YFSETQ. The CDR3 loop reads CASSLTAHGNTGELFF. In DNA, the CDR3 is TGCGCCAGCAGCTTAACAGCTCATGGGAACACCGGGGAGCTGTTTTTT. The complete variable domain, with remaining parts taken from reference TRBV5-1 and TRBJ2-2, reads KAGVTQTPRYLIKTRGQQVTLSCSPISGHRSVSWYQQTPGQGLQFLFEYFSETQRNKGNFPGRFSGRQFSNSRSEMNVSTLELGDSALYLCASSLTAHGNTGELFFGEGSRLTVL.

V is TRBV12-3 or TRBV12-4 and J is TRBJ1-2; D gene uncertain. This CDR3 contains 11 residues. The ends were cut back, 8 bases at V and 5 bases at J, with 9 bases in the middle. CDR3 coding DNA: TGTGCCAGCGGAGAGGTATATGGCTACACCTTC. It translates to CASGEVYGYTF.

The genes are TRBV5-1 and TRBJ2-6, with D possibly TRBD1 on 6 matching bases. The germline V gene has CDR1 SGHRS and CDR2 YFSETQ. The CDR3 consists of 18 residues. The V and J ends lost 4 bases and 0 bases respectively, with 17 bases between them. The CDR3 protein is CASSTNRARSSGANVLTF. For the CDR3, the DNA is TGCGCCAGCAGCACAAACAGGGCCAGGAGCTCTGGGGCCAACGTCCTGACTTTC.

The chain combines TRBV7-2 with TRBJ2-6; a weak D match, TRBD1 (6 bases). Between the trimmed V and J ends, which lost 5 bases and 4 bases, there was a span of 9 bases. This CDR3 is built from 14 residues. Germline V gene data show CDR1 as SGHTA and CDR2 as FQGNSA. CDR3 sequence reads: CASSDRMGANVLTF. For the CDR3, the DNA is TGTGCCAGCAGCGACAGGATGGGGGCCAACGTCCTGACTTTC.

The chain has TRBV7-9 and TRBJ1-2; D may be TRBD1 (5 bases). V shed 5 bases and J shed 3 bases, with 7 bases lying between them. Germline lookup yields CDR1 SEHNR and CDR2 FQNEAQ (reference sequence). The CDR3 extends over 12 amino acids. The CDR3 sequence: CASSPGDYGYTF. The CDR3 coding sequence is TGTGCCAGCAGCCCGGGGGACTATGGCTACACCTTC.

The V gene is TRBV19, the J gene TRBJ1-5; TRBD1 matches 7 bases. From germline, CDR1 is LNHDA and CDR2 SQIVND (reference sequence). The CDR3 covers 13 residues. V lost 5 bases to trimming and J lost 6 bases; unmatched junction nucleotides: 4. In nucleotides, the CDR3 is TGTGCCAGTAGTGCCTACAGGGGTCAGCCCCAGCATTTT. It codes for CASSAYRGQPQHF.

The chain carries TRBV5-6 and TRBJ1-2; 7 bases map to TRBD1. This CDR3 comprises 14 residues. The V gene end was trimmed by 2 bases and the J gene end by 3 bases; junction bases not matched to a gene: 4. Germline-derived CDR1 and CDR2 are SGHDT and YYEEEE. The CDR3 DNA reads TGTGCCAGCAGCTTTTACAGGGGCTACTATGGCTACACCTTC. It codes for CASSFYRGYYGYTF. The whole variable domain, remainder taken from reference TRBV5-6 and TRBJ1-2, is DAGVTQSPTHLIKTRGQQVTLRCSPKSGHDTVSWYQQALGQGPQFIFQYYEEEERQRGNFPDRFSGHQFPNYSSELNVNALLLGDSALYLCASSFYRGYYGYTFGSGTRLTVV.

V usage is TRBV28 and J usage is TRBJ2-2; D not certain. Between the trimmed V and J ends, which lost 3 bases and 1 base, there was a span of 9 bases. The CDR3 loop spans 15 amino acids. The V gene's germline CDR1 is MDHEN and CDR2 SYDVKM. In nucleotides, the CDR3 is TGTGCCAGCAGTTTCCAGAACGAGAACACCGGGGAGCTGTTTTTT. Residues: CASSFQNENTGELFF.

In the case of this clone: A much bigger clone sits one base away, suggesting this may be a read error. The chain carries TRBV3-1 (or the pseudogene TRBV3-2) and TRBJ1-1, with D possibly being TRBD1 (6 bases). Trimming stripped 3 bases from V and 1 base from J, with 6 bases between. CDR3 size: 13 residues. The germline CDR1 and CDR2 sequences are LGHDT and YNNKEL (reference sequence). The CDR3 DNA reads TGTGCCAGCAGCCACAGGGGGAACACTGAAGCTTTCTTT. Translating it yields CASSHRGNTEAFF.

This chain uses TRBV5-4 with TRBJ2-7; weak D call: TRBD2 (5 bases). This CDR3 is 12 amino acids long. From germline, CDR1 is SGHNT and CDR2 YYREEE (reference sequence). The V end lost 4 bases, the J end lost 5 bases, and 10 bases lay between the germline ends. The CDR3 here is CASSRGRDEQYF. CDR3 DNA: TGTGCCAGCAGCCGGGGTAGGGACGAGCAGTACTTC. Full variable domain (missing parts from reference TRBV5-4 and TRBJ2-7): ETGVTQSPTHLIKTRGQQVTLRCSSQSGHNTVSWYQQALGQGPQFIFQYYREEENGRGNFPPRFSGLQFPNYSSELNVNALELDDSALYLCASSRGRDEQYFGPGTRLTVT.

This sequence joins TRBV7-2 and TRBJ2-2, with TRBD1 matching 7 bases. This CDR3 region has 14 residues. The trim removed 4 bases at V and 1 base at J, leaving 0 bases unmatched. Germline V gene lookup returns CDR1 SGHTA and CDR2 FQGNSA. The CDR3 DNA is TGTGCCAGCAGCTACAGGGGGAACACCGGGGAGCTGTTTTTT. It translates to CASSYRGNTGELFF.

The chain links TRBV14 to TRBJ1-1; D is perhaps TRBD1 (6 bases). The CDR3 runs to 16 residues. Germline values: CDR1 SGHDN, CDR2 FVKESK. Deletions cut 0 bases from V and 2 bases from J, with 13 bases between. CDR3 DNA: TGTGCCAGCAGCCAAGATAGGCGGGGGGCTAACACTGAAGCTTTCTTT. Translation: CASSQDRRGANTEAFF.

This chain joins TRBV28 and TRBJ1-1; no firm D call. The CDR3 spans 14 residues. The germline CDR1 and CDR2 sequences are MDHEN and SYDVKM. With 8 bases removed from V and 0 bases from J, the gap between germline ends came to 13 bases. The CDR3 spells CASFEGDLNTEAFF. In DNA, the CDR3 is TGTGCCAGCTTTGAGGGAGACCTGAACACTGAAGCTTTCTTT.

J is TRBJ1-2 and V is TRBV6-7; 9 positions agree with TRBD1. TRBV6-7 is marked as an open reading frame, function uncertain. Trimming took 2 bases from V and 8 from J; bases not matched to a gene: 9. The length of the CDR3 is 15 residues. DNA of the CDR3: TGTGCCAGCAGTTACCGACCGGGACAGGGAGAAGGCTACACCTTC. It is translated as CASSYRPGQGEGYTF.

The chain joins TRBV6-4 to TRBJ2-3; TRBD2 is a possible D gene (6 bases). Trimming left V 3 bases short and J 4 bases short, with 14 bases between. The germline V gene encodes CDR1 MRHNA and CDR2 SNTAGT. CDR3 length: 15 amino acids. CDR3 sequence (DNA): TGTGCCAGCAGTGAGGAAGGGAGGAGGCCAGATACGCAGTATTTT. Translation gives CASSEEGRRPDTQYF.